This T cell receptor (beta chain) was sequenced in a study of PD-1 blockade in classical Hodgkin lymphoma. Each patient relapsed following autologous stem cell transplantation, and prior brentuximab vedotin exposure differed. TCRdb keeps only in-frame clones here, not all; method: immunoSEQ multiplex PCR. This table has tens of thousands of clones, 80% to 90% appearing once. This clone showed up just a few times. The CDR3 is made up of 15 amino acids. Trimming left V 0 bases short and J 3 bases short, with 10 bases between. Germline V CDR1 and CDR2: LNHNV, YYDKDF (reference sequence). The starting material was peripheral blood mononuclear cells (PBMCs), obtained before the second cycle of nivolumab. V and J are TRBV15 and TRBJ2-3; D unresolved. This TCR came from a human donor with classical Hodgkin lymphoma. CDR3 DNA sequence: TGTGCCACCAGCAGAGATCGCAGCTTTACAGATACGCAGTATTTT. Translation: CATSRDRSFTDTQYF. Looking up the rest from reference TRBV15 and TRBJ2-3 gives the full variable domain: DAMVIQNPRYQVTQFGKPVTLSCSQTLNHNVMYWYQQKSSQAPKLLFHYYDKDFNNEADTPDNFQSRRPNTSFCFLDIRSPGLGDTAMYLCATSRDRSFTDTQYFGPGTRLTVL.